This paragraph reports one TCR beta chain. Its target is not known. No cell sorting was done before RNA was extracted from the tissue. The sample comes from a study of tumor and adjacent non-tumor tissue in lung cancer. About the study: The cohort had under 15 adenocarcinoma, 2 squamous cell and 1 small cell patients. Each sample yielded roughly 4 million productive TCRbeta reads on average. Study-wide findings and caveats: TCR diversity was significantly greater in tumor than normal lung tissue.

A modified ARM-PCR protocol with three rounds of nested PCR amplified TCRbeta. TCRdb itself ran the multiplex PCR reads through MiXCR, one entry per CDR3 protein. Among 95,000 to 150,000 distinct CDR3 sequences listed, 55% to 75% were seen once. Sequencing input: lung tumor tissue. The receptor was isolated from a man younger than 40 with non-small cell lung cancer.

The CDR3 nucleotides read TGTGCCAGCAGCCCCGGGCTATCGGGTACAAATATGCAGTATTTT. Its translation is CASSPGLSGTNMQYF. This chain joins TRBV12-3 or TRBV12-4 and TRBJ2-3, with D unclear. Trimming removed 6 bases from V and 11 bases from J, with 24 bases in between. The CDR3 is made up of 15 amino acids.